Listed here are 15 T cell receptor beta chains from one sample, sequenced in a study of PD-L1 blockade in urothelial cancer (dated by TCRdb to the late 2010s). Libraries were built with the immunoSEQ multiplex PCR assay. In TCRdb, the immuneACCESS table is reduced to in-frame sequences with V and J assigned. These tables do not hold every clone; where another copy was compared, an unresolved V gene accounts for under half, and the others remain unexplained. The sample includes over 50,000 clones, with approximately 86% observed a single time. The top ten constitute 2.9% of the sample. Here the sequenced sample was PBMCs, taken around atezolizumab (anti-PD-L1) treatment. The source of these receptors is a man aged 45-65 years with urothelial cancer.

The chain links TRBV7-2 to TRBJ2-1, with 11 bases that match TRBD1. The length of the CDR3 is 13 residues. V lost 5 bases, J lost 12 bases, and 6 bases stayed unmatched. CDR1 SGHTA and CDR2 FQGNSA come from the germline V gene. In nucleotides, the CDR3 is TGTGCCAGCAGCGCGGACAGGGGGCGGGTGCAGTTCTTC. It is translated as CASSADRGRVQFF.

CDR3 in DNA: TGTGCCAGCAGCTCTAGCGGCCCCACAGATACGCAGTATTTT. Protein sequence: CASSSSGPTDTQYF. This chain uses TRBV7-2 with TRBJ2-3; 7 bases match TRBD2. CDR3 size: 14 residues. CDR1 is SGHTA, CDR2 FQGNSA, per germline. J gave up 2 bases and V 4 bases, and 3 bases lay outside the gene matches.

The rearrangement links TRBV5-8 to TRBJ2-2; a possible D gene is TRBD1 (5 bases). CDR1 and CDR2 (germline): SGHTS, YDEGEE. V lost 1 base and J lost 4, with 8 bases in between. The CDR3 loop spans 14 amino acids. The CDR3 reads CASSLPRATGELFF. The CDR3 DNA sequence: TGTGCCAGCAGCTTGCCCAGGGCCACCGGGGAGCTGTTTTTT.

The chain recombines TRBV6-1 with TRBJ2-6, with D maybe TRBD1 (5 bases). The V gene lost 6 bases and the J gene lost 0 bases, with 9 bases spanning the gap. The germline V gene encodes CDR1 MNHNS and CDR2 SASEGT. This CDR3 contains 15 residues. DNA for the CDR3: TGTGCCAGCAGCCTAAGGGGCTCTGGGGCCAACGTCCTGACTTTC. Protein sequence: CASSLRGSGANVLTF.

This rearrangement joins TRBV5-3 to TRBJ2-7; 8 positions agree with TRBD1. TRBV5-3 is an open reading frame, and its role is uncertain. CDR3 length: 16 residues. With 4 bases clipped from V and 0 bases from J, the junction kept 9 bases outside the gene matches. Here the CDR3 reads CARSPTMGQDSYEQYF. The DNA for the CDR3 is TGTGCCAGAAGCCCCACGATGGGACAGGACTCCTACGAGCAGTACTTC.

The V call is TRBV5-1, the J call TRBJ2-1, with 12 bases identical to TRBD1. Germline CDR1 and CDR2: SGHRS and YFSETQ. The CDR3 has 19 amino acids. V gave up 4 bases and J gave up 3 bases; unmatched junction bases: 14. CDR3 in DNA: TGCGCCAGCAGCACACCCGGGACAGGGGGCTCCCAGAACTACAATGAGCAGTTCTTC. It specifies CASSTPGTGGSQNYNEQFF.

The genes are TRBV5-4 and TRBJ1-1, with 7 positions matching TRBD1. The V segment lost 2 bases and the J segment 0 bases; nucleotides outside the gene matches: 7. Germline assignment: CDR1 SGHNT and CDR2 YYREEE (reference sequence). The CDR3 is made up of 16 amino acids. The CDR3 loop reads CASSFQTGRMNTEAFF. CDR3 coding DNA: TGTGCCAGCAGCTTCCAGACAGGGAGGATGAACACTGAAGCTTTCTTT.

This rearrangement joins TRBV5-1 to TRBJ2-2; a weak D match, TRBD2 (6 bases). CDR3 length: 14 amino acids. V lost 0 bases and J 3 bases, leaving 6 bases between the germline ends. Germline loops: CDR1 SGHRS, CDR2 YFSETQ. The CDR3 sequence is CASSLGGDTGELFF. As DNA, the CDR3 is TGCGCCAGCAGCTTGGGCGGGGACACCGGGGAGCTGTTTTTT.

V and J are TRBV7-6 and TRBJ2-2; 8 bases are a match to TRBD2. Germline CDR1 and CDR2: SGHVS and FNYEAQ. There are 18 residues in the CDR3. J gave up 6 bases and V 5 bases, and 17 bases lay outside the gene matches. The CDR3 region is CASSHTIGSAGVAGELFF. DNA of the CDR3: TGTGCCAGCAGCCATACTATAGGGTCAGCGGGAGTTGCCGGGGAGCTGTTTTTT. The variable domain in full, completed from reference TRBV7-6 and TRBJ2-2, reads GAGVSQSPRYKVTKRGQDVALRCDPISGHVSLYWYRQALGQGPEFLTYFNYEAQQDKSGLPNDRFSAERPEGSISTLTIQRTEQRDSAMYRCASSHTIGSAGVAGELFFGEGSRLTVL.

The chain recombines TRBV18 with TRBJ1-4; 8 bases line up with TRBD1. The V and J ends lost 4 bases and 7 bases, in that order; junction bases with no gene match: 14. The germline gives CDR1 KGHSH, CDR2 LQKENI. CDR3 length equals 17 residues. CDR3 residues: CASSLTRGTGSSEKLFF. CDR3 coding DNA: TGTGCCAGCTCACTTACCCGAGGGACAGGCTCTTCTGAAAAACTGTTTTTT.

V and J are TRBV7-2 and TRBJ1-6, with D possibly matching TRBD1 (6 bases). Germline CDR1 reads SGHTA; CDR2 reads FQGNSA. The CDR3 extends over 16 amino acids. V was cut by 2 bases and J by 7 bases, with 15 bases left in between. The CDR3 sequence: CASSLRPGGRNSPLHF. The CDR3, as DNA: TGTGCCAGCAGCTTACGACCGGGGGGCCGCAATTCACCCCTCCACTTT.

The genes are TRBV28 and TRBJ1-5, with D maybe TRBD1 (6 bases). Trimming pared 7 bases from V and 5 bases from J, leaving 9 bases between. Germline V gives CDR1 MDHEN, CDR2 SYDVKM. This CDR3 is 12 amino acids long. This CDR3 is CASTQGYQPQHF. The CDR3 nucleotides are TGTGCCAGCACCCAGGGGTATCAGCCCCAGCATTTT.

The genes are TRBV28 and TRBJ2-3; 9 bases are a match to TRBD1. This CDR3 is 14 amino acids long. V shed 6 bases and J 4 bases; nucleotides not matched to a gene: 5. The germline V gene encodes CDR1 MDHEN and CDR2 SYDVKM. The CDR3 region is CASRATGGSDTQYF. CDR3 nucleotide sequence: TGTGCCAGCAGGGCGACAGGGGGGTCAGATACGCAGTATTTT.

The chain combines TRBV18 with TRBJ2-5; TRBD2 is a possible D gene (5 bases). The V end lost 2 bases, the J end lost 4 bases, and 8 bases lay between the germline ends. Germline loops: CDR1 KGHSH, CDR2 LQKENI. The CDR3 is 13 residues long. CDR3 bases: TGTGCCAGCTCACCAGGAGGCGGAGAGACCCAGTACTTC. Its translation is CASSPGGGETQYF.

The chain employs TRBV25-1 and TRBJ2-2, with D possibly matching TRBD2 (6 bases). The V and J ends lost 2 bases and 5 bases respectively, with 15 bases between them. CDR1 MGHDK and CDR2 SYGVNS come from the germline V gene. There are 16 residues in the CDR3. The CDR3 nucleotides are TGTGCCAGCAGTGAAGGCTACCCACGGGGGACCGGGGAGCTGTTTTTT. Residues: CASSEGYPRGTGELFF.